Listed here are 22 T cell receptor beta chains from one sample, sequenced in a study of T cell clonotyping in hematopoietic cell transplantation. The repertoire was sequenced with immunoSEQ multiplex PCR; TCRdb's copy has only in-frame clones and lacks some. The table lists about 16,000 clones, approximately 83% of them singletons. The sequenced material came from peripheral blood mononuclear cells. These TCRs come from a woman aged 35 to 49 in good health. Some clones in this sample may be carry-over from other donors' samples.

J is TRBJ2-6 and V is TRBV29-1, with 8 bases that match TRBD1. CDR3 size: 16 residues. Germline assignment: CDR1 SQVTM and CDR2 ANQGSEA. V lost 6 bases, J lost 1 base, and 8 bases stayed unmatched. This CDR3 reads CSVRDRMWSGANVLTF. CDR3 DNA: TGCAGCGTGCGGGACAGGATGTGGTCTGGGGCCAACGTCCTGACTTTC.

CDR3: CASRGVSGRAAYEQYF. The CDR3, as DNA: TGTGCCAGCAGAGGGGTCAGCGGGAGGGCCGCGTACGAGCAGTACTTC. The rearrangement joins TRBV6-4 to TRBJ2-7, with 10 bases aligning to TRBD2. The germline V gene encodes CDR1 MRHNA and CDR2 SNTAGT. This CDR3 has 16 residues. V gave up 6 bases and J gave up 4 bases; unmatched junction bases: 12.

The chain couples TRBV7-9 to TRBJ1-1, with 12 bases fitting TRBD1. After removal of 7 bases from V and 10 bases from J, the junction contained 10 bases not matched to a gene. The CDR3 length is 14 residues. Per the germline V gene, CDR1 is SEHNR and CDR2 is FQNEAQ (reference sequence). The CDR3 protein is CASTQRGQGASAFF. CDR3 DNA sequence: TGTGCCAGCACTCAGCGGGGACAGGGGGCTTCAGCTTTCTTT.

This rearrangement joins TRBV7-8 to TRBJ2-3; D is uncertain. The V end lost 4 bases, the J end lost 3 bases, and 8 bases lay between the germline ends. The germline V gene has CDR1 SGHVS and CDR2 FQNEAQ. CDR3 length equals 13 residues. CDR3 sequence: CASSSPLTDTQYF. The DNA of the CDR3 is TGTGCCAGCAGCTCCCCCTTGACAGATACGCAGTATTTT.

In this sample, this clone turned up a few times. The chain carries TRBV29-1 and TRBJ2-7; D perhaps matches TRBD1 (6 bases). V gave up 2 bases and J gave up 4 bases, with 9 bases separating them. The germline gives CDR1 SQVTM, CDR2 ANQGSEA. This CDR3 region has 12 residues. The CDR3 bases are TGCAGCGTTGAAACGCAGGGGTACGAGCAGTACTTC. Its protein is CSVETQGYEQYF.

This clone was counted a single time. The rearrangement links TRBV28 to TRBJ2-7; no firm D call. The CDR3 is 14 amino acids. The germline V gene encodes CDR1 MDHEN and CDR2 SYDVKM. Trimming removed 4 bases at V and 0 bases at J, with 10 bases between. This chain's CDR3 is CASSSASGSYEQYF. DNA for the CDR3: TGTGCCAGCAGTTCCGCCTCGGGCTCCTACGAGCAGTACTTC. The variable domain in full, with the rest retrieved from reference TRBV28 and TRBJ2-7, is DVKVTQSSRYLVKRTGEKVFLECVQDMDHENMFWYRQDPGLGLRLIYFSYDVKMKEKGDIPEGYSVSREKKERFSLILESASTNQTSMYLCASSSASGSYEQYFGPGTRLTVT.

V is TRBV9 and J is TRBJ2-7; 9 bases fit TRBD2. The V and J ends lost 0 bases and 2 bases, in that order; junction bases with no gene match: 3. Per the germline V gene, CDR1 is SGDLS and CDR2 is YYNGEE. This CDR3 has 15 amino acids. The CDR3 sequence: CASSVGAGGAYEQYF. DNA for the CDR3: TGTGCCAGCAGCGTAGGCGCGGGGGGGGCCTACGAGCAGTACTTC.

The rearrangement joins TRBV7-2 to TRBJ2-5; D gene ambiguous. Germline V CDR1 and CDR2: SGHTA, FQGNSA. V shed 2 bases and J shed 3 bases, with 4 bases lying between them. CDR3 length: 12 amino acids. In nucleotides, the CDR3 is TGTGCCAGCAGCTTAAGGAAAGAGACCCAGTACTTC. Its protein product is CASSLRKETQYF.

This CDR3 is CASSLLRGARADTQYF. The CDR3 DNA follows: TGTGCCAGCAGTCTCCTCAGAGGGGCTAGGGCAGATACGCAGTATTTT. The gene calls are TRBV14 and TRBJ2-3; D possibly matches TRBD1 or TRBD2 (5 bases each). Germline V gives CDR1 SGHDN, CDR2 FVKESK. V shed 6 bases and J shed 4 bases, with 20 bases lying between them. CDR3 length: 16 amino acids.

The chain uses TRBV30 and TRBJ1-1; D possibly corresponds to TRBD1 (5 bases). The CDR3 is made up of 15 amino acids. Germline V gene sequence: CDR1 GTSNPN, CDR2 SVGIG (reference sequence). The V end was cut by 1 base, the J end by 3 bases, with 15 bases between. The CDR3 DNA sequence: TGTGCCTGGAGTGGTGGTGGGGCGTCAGACACTGAAGCTTTCTTT. This sequence encodes CAWSGGGASDTEAFF. Together with reference TRBV30 and TRBJ1-1, the CDR3 gives the full variable domain: SQTIHQWPATLVQPVGSPLSLECTVEGTSNPNLYWYRQAAGRGLQLLFYSVGIGQISSEVPQNLSASRPQDRQFILSSKKLLLSDSGFYLCAWSGGGASDTEAFFGQGTRLTVV.

This sequence joins TRBV4-2 and TRBJ2-1; 8 bases fit TRBD2. In germline, CDR1 is LGHNA, CDR2 YNFKEQ. The CDR3 is 15 amino acids. The V gene end was trimmed by 4 bases and the J gene end by 2 bases; junction bases not matched to a gene: 4. CDR3: CASSRAGVAYNEQFF. CDR3 DNA: TGTGCCAGCAGCCGAGCGGGAGTGGCCTACAATGAGCAGTTCTTC.

This chain joins TRBV2 and TRBJ2-7; TRBD1 matches 8 bases. Germline values: CDR1 SNHLY, CDR2 FYNNEI. Trimming removed 6 bases from V and 0 bases from J; junction bases left unmatched: 4. The CDR3 contains 14 residues. The CDR3 nucleotides are TGTGCCAGCAGCAGACAGGGGCCCTCCTACGAGCAGTACTTC. Protein sequence: CASSRQGPSYEQYF.

This sequence joins TRBV7-9 and TRBJ1-2, with D possibly being TRBD1 (6 bases). CDR3 length equals 16 residues. In germline, CDR1 is SEHNR, CDR2 FQNEAQ (reference sequence). V lost 5 bases, J lost 0 bases, and 16 bases lay in between. The CDR3 sequence is CASSLRRDTTNYGYTF. The CDR3 region has the DNA TGTGCCAGCAGCCTAAGGCGGGACACCACTAACTATGGCTACACCTTC.

The chain couples TRBV2 to TRBJ2-2; 9 nucleotides line up with TRBD1. The trim removed 10 bases at V and 5 bases at J, leaving 14 bases unmatched. Germline-derived CDR1 and CDR2 are SNHLY and FYNNEI. The CDR3 sequence is 16 residues long. CDR3 loop: CAIPARTGEVTGELFF. The CDR3 DNA follows: TGTGCCATCCCGGCACGGACAGGGGAGGTAACCGGGGAGCTGTTTTTT.

The V and J genes are TRBV5-6 and TRBJ2-3, with TRBD2 matching over 11 bases. This CDR3 is 15 amino acids long. Trimming took 4 bases from V and 4 from J; bases not matched to a gene: 5. Germline CDR1 reads SGHDT; CDR2 reads YYEEEE. CDR3 coding DNA: TGTGCCAGCAGCCTACTAGCGGGAGTGGCAGATACGCAGTATTTT. This codes for CASSLLAGVADTQYF.

This clone was detected once. The chain is built from TRBV29-1 and TRBJ1-5, with a possible D match to TRBD1 (5 bases). Germline V gene sequence: CDR1 SQVTM, CDR2 ANQGSEA. CDR3 length: 13 residues. Trimming removed 7 bases from V and 4 bases from J, with 14 bases in between. CDR3 sequence reads: CSASRGTNQPQHF. CDR3 sequence (DNA): TGCAGCGCCAGTCGGGGGACGAATCAGCCCCAGCATTTT.

The J gene is TRBJ1-5, the V gene TRBV4-3; possibly TRBD1 for D (5 bases). Trimming cost V 0 bases and J 4 bases, with 10 bases left between them. Germline V gene lookup returns CDR1 LGHNA and CDR2 YSLEER. The CDR3 loop spans 15 amino acids. The CDR3 loop is CASSQEIGTNQPQHF. CDR3 nucleotides: TGCGCCAGCAGCCAAGAAATTGGGACGAATCAGCCCCAGCATTTT.

The genes are TRBV29-1 and TRBJ1-2; possible D gene TRBD1, 5 bases. This CDR3 has 13 amino acids. V lost 6 bases, J lost 7 bases, and 18 bases lay in between. CDR1 and CDR2 (germline): SQVTM, ANQGSEA. CDR3 nucleotide sequence: TGCAGCGTGAATCCCCAGGGTCCGGGTGGCTACACCTTC. The encoded protein is CSVNPQGPGGYTF.

This rearrangement joins TRBV7-2 to TRBJ2-2; D gene uncertain. CDR1 is SGHTA, CDR2 FQGNSA, per germline. Trimming shortened V by 4 bases and J by 6 bases, and 12 bases separated the two germline ends. The CDR3 sequence is 14 residues long. CDR3 amino acids: CASSYKLSAGELFF. The CDR3 DNA reads TGTGCCAGCAGCTATAAGTTATCGGCCGGGGAGCTGTTTTTT.

This clone showed up just a few times. The rearrangement uses TRBV4-1 and TRBJ1-2; perhaps TRBD1 as D (5 bases). CDR3 length: 13 amino acids. CDR1 and CDR2 from the germline V gene are MGHRA and YSYEKL. V was trimmed by 5 bases and J by 5 bases, leaving 12 bases between them. The CDR3 nucleotides read TGCGCCAGCAGCGGGGTAGGACATTATGGCTACACCTTC. This translates into CASSGVGHYGYTF.

The genes are TRBV4-3 and TRBJ2-5; 12 bases line up with TRBD2. The ends lost 3 bases at V and 4 bases at J; junction bases unmatched: 12. Germline V lookup: CDR1 LGHNA, CDR2 YSLEER. The CDR3 has 18 residues. CDR3 bases: TGCGCCAGCAGCCAGGTGCTAGCGGGAGGGGGGATTCGAGAGACCCAGTACTTC. Its protein product is CASSQVLAGGGIRETQYF.

V and J are TRBV4-2 and TRBJ1-1, with 9 nucleotides matching TRBD1. CDR3 length: 13 residues. J was trimmed by 10 bases and V by 3 bases; bases with no gene match: 6. CDR1 and CDR2 from the germline V gene are LGHNA and YNFKEQ. The chain's CDR3 is CASSQEQGAGAFF. Here the CDR3 DNA reads TGTGCCAGCAGCCAGGAACAGGGGGCTGGAGCTTTCTTT.